The 12 T cell receptor beta chains below come from one sample, sequenced in a study of blood T cell repertoires in COVID-19. Clones were sequenced by immunoSEQ multiplex PCR, and TCRdb holds only the in-frame ones, with some missing. Of about 140,000 clones listed, around 78% are singletons. The sequencing sample was made of peripheral blood. The receptors originated from a woman between 55 and 75 years old with acute or convalescent COVID-19.

The chain links TRBV2 to TRBJ1-1; D is unresolved. The V gene's germline CDR1 is SNHLY and CDR2 FYNNEI. V lost 7 bases and J 1 base, leaving 10 bases between the germline ends. CDR3 length: 13 residues. The CDR3 here is CASKNSSNTEAFF. Written as DNA, the CDR3 is TGTGCCAGCAAAAACAGCTCGAACACTGAAGCTTTCTTT.

V is TRBV19 and J is TRBJ2-1; 16 nucleotides line up with TRBD2. Looked up from germline, CDR1 is LNHDA and CDR2 is SQIVND (reference sequence). This CDR3 has 17 residues. The junction had 10 bases not matched to a gene; V was cut back by 4 bases and J by 10 bases. The CDR3 loop reads CASSTRPGLAGGGEQFF. CDR3 in DNA: TGTGCCAGTAGTACCAGACCGGGACTAGCGGGAGGGGGCGAGCAGTTCTTC.

The CDR3 here is CASQPSGTFYEQYF. DNA for the CDR3: TGTGCCAGCCAACCTAGCGGGACCTTCTACGAGCAGTACTTC. This chain joins TRBV2 and TRBJ2-7, with 9 bases that match TRBD2. Per the germline V gene, CDR1 is SNHLY and CDR2 is FYNNEI. Trimming took 8 bases from V and 3 from J; bases not matched to a gene: 8. The CDR3 has 14 amino acids.

CDR3 in DNA: TGTGCCAGCAGGCCCGAAACAGGGAACACTGAAGCTTTCTTT. Protein product: CASRPETGNTEAFF. V usage is TRBV28 and J usage is TRBJ1-1; D is possibly TRBD1 (5 bases). The germline gives CDR1 MDHEN, CDR2 SYDVKM. The V gene lost 6 bases and the J gene lost 1 base, with 12 bases spanning the gap. CDR3 length equals 14 residues.

This chain links TRBV6-5 with TRBJ1-2; tentative D call: TRBD1 (6 bases). Trimming removed 8 bases at V and 5 bases at J, with 15 bases between. This CDR3 is 13 amino acids long. Per the germline V gene, CDR1 is MNHEY and CDR2 is SVGAGI. CDR3: CASDEQGLYGYTF. CDR3 nucleotide sequence: TGTGCCAGCGACGAACAGGGATTATATGGCTACACCTTC.

J is TRBJ1-2 and V is TRBV4-1; no definite D call. Trimming took off 0 bases at V and 6 bases at J, with 14 bases between the two ends. Per germline, CDR1 MGHRA and CDR2 YSYEKL. The CDR3 has 15 amino acids. The CDR3 nucleotides are TGCGCCAGCAGCCAAGATGGAGGGCTGGTTAATGGCTACACCTTC. Residues: CASSQDGGLVNGYTF.

V is TRBV18 and J is TRBJ2-4; 11 bases map to TRBD1. CDR1 KGHSH and CDR2 LQKENI come from the germline V gene. The CDR3 loop spans 18 amino acids. V lost 3 bases to trimming and J lost 4 bases; unmatched junction nucleotides: 11. In DNA form, the CDR3 reads TGTGCCAGCTCACCCCTTAGGACAGGGGGCTTCCTGAAAAACATTCAGTACTTC. Its protein product is CASSPLRTGGFLKNIQYF.

CDR3: CASSLGGAETQYF. The CDR3 coding sequence is TGCGCCAGCAGCTTGGGGGGCGCGGAGACCCAGTACTTC. The J gene is TRBJ2-5, the V gene TRBV5-1; a weak D match, TRBD1 (5 bases). The germline V gene has CDR1 SGHRS and CDR2 YFSETQ. V was shortened by 0 bases and J by 5 bases, with 8 bases between the two germline ends. This CDR3 is built from 13 residues.

The chain employs TRBV14 and TRBJ2-3, with D perhaps matching TRBD2 (6 bases). Per the germline V gene, CDR1 is SGHDN and CDR2 is FVKESK. V lost 1 base and J lost 5, with 22 bases in between. The CDR3 sequence is 18 residues long. The CDR3 bases are TGTGCCAGCAGCCAAGTAGGAAGGATCGGAGGGTTAGTAGATACGCAGTATTTT. Translated, it gives CASSQVGRIGGLVDTQYF. Together with reference TRBV14 and TRBJ2-3, the CDR3 gives the full variable domain: EAGVTQFPSHSVIEKGQTVTLRCDPISGHDNLYWYRRVMGKEIKFLLHFVKESKQDESGMPNNRFLAERTGGTYSTLKVQPAELEDSGVYFCASSQVGRIGGLVDTQYFGPGTRLTVL.

The rearrangement links TRBV15 to TRBJ2-1; 9 bases line up with TRBD2. Unmatched junction bases numbered 1, after V lost 1 base and J lost 0 bases. CDR1 is LNHNV and CDR2 is YYDKDF in the germline V gene (reference sequence). The CDR3 loop spans 16 amino acids. For the CDR3, the DNA is TGTGCCACCAGCAGAGGTAGCGGGAGCTCCTACAATGAGCAGTTCTTC. Protein: CATSRGSGSSYNEQFF.

The J gene is TRBJ2-1, the V gene TRBV7-9; D uncertain. Trimming cost V 3 bases and J 9 bases, with 21 bases left between them. The CDR3 covers 16 residues. Germline V lookup: CDR1 SEHNR, CDR2 FQNEAQ (reference sequence). The CDR3 DNA follows: TGTGCCAGCAGCTTTTCCCCTCCCCTTCCTAGAAGTGAGCAGTTCTTC. Translating it yields CASSFSPPLPRSEQFF.

CDR3 in amino acids: CAISDRGLQPQHF. The CDR3 bases are TGTGCCATCAGTGACAGGGGGTTACAGCCCCAGCATTTT. V and J are TRBV10-3 and TRBJ1-5; 7 bases line up with TRBD1. CDR1 ENHRY and CDR2 SYGVKD come from the germline V gene. Trimming removed 3 bases from V and 7 bases from J; junction bases left unmatched: 3. This CDR3 spans 13 amino acids.